This T cell receptor (beta chain) was recorded in a study of a mutant IDH1 vaccine in newly diagnosed glioma. Looked up from germline, CDR1 is LNHDA and CDR2 is SQIVND (reference sequence). The V and J ends lost 3 bases and 8 bases respectively, with 13 bases between them. This CDR3 contains 13 residues. Using immunoSEQ multiplex PCR, the repertoire was profiled, and TCRdb retains in-frame clones only, with some absent. The table lists 30,000 to 40,000 clones, about 82% of them singletons. As to time point: week 35, safety follow-up. The vaccine gave 300 ug of a 20-mer mutant IDH1 peptide subcutaneously per dose. Comments on this clone: The antigen is undetermined.

The TCR originated in a man aged 35-49 years with glioma. Some clones in this sample may be carry-over from other donors' samples. The sample consisted of PBMCs, taken from a glioma patient whose treatment included an IDH1 peptide vaccine. The J gene is TRBJ1-1, the V gene TRBV19; possibly TRBD1 for D (6 bases). DNA of the CDR3: TGTGCCAGTAGTATGGGACATCCCGGCGAAGCTTTCTTT. Its protein is CASSMGHPGEAFF.